The 7 T cell receptor beta chains in this list originate from one sample, sequenced in a study of blood T cell repertoires in COVID-19 (TCRdb year 2020). Libraries were made using the immunoSEQ multiplex PCR assay. Sourced from immuneACCESS, this table was stored by TCRdb with only in-frame sequences that have V and J called. A share of the clones is absent; for the studies checked, an unresolved V gene accounts for under half, and the remainder has no known explanation. This sample is represented by 90,000 or so clones; around 93% of them were singletons. The top ten clones comprise about 1.7% of the sample. The specimen sequenced was peripheral blood. The receptor set was obtained from a human donor with active COVID-19. The donor label of this sample is uncertain.

The V call is TRBV9, the J call TRBJ2-2; TRBD2 matches 11 bases. There are 19 residues in the CDR3. Germline V gene lookup returns CDR1 SGDLS and CDR2 YYNGEE. V was clipped by 1 base and J by 5 bases; unmatched bases: 13. CDR3 loop: CASSVSGTSGGARTGELFF. The CDR3 coding sequence is TGTGCCAGCAGCGTATCCGGTACTAGCGGGGGAGCTCGAACCGGGGAGCTGTTTTTT.

The J gene is TRBJ2-1, the V gene TRBV5-4; 11 bases fit TRBD2. The CDR3 contains 15 residues. Germline-derived CDR1 and CDR2 are SGHNT and YYREEE (reference sequence). V lost 5 bases to trimming and J lost 5 bases; unmatched junction nucleotides: 6. The DNA of the CDR3 is TGTGCCAGCAGGGTAGCGGGGGGGCCAAACAATGAGCAGTTCTTC. This sequence encodes CASRVAGGPNNEQFF.

This chain joins TRBV13 and TRBJ1-2; 8 bases are shared with TRBD1. The V segment lost 6 bases and the J segment 3 bases; nucleotides outside the gene matches: 6. CDR1 is PRHDT, CDR2 FYEKMQ, per germline (reference sequence). The CDR3 covers 14 residues. The CDR3 sequence: CASSRTGWDYGYTF. The CDR3 coding sequence is TGTGCCAGCAGTCGGACAGGGTGGGACTATGGCTACACCTTC.

The J gene is TRBJ1-6, the V gene TRBV27; no definite D call. Germline assignment: CDR1 MNHEY and CDR2 SMNVEV (reference sequence). The V end was cut by 0 bases, the J end by 0 bases, with 6 bases between. There are 16 residues in the CDR3. CDR3 sequence (DNA): TGTGCCAGCAGTTTATCGGGCTTCTCCTATAATTCACCCCTCCACTTT. It translates to CASSLSGFSYNSPLHF.

V and J are TRBV11-3 and TRBJ2-5; weak D call: TRBD2 (7 bases). Per germline, CDR1 SGHNT and CDR2 YENEEA. The CDR3 is made up of 14 amino acids. Trimming stripped 3 bases from V and 4 bases from J, with 12 bases between. The CDR3 reads CASSLGGRGETQYF. CDR3 DNA: TGTGCCAGCAGCTTGGGGGGGCGTGGAGAGACCCAGTACTTC.

The table lists this clone with a count of one. The chain carries TRBV6-6 and TRBJ2-2, with a tentative D call TRBD2 (5 bases). V shed 7 bases and J shed 1 base, with 13 bases lying between them. Germline loops: CDR1 MNHNY, CDR2 SVGAGI (reference sequence). The CDR3 consists of 15 residues. CDR3 sequence reads: CASIRQGGNTGELFF. The CDR3 nucleotides are TGTGCCAGCATCCGGCAAGGAGGGAACACCGGGGAGCTGTTTTTT.

The chain links TRBV6-5 to TRBJ1-5; perhaps TRBD1 as D (5 bases). This CDR3 is 15 amino acids long. Deletions cut 2 bases from V and 6 bases from J, with 14 bases between. CDR1 MNHEY and CDR2 SVGAGI come from the germline V gene. The DNA of the CDR3 is TGTGCCAGCAGTTACAGCCCCGGGACTACTCAGCCCCAGCATTTT. It codes for CASSYSPGTTQPQHF.